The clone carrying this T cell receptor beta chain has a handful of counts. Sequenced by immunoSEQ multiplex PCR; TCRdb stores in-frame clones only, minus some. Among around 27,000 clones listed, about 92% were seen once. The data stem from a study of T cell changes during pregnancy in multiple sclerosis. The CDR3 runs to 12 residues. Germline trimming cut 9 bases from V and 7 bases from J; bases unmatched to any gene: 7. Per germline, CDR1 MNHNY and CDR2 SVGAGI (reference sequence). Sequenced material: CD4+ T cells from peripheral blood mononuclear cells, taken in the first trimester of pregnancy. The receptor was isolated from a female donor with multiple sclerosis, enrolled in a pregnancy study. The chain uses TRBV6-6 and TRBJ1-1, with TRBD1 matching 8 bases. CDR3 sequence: CASLYRGIEAFF. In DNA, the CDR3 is TGTGCCAGTTTATACAGGGGGATTGAAGCTTTCTTT.